The entry below describes one T cell receptor beta chain. The sample comes from a study of control samples from healthy donors and cancer patients. Sequenced by immunoSEQ multiplex PCR; TCRdb stores in-frame clones only, minus some. The sample has roughly 80,000 clones; about 88% are singletons. This CDR3 comprises 19 residues. The V gene's germline CDR1 is SGHAT and CDR2 FQNNGV. The trim removed 5 bases at V and 0 bases at J, leaving 15 bases unmatched. The sequence came from a woman aged 50 to 60 in good health. Source material: blood. The V and J genes are TRBV11-2 and TRBJ2-4; 8 bases are shared with TRBD1. The CDR3 bases are TGTGCCAGCAGCCTAATGCAGGGGGCGAGTATTGCAGCCAAAAACATTCAGTACTTC. Translation: CASSLMQGASIAAKNIQYF.